Below, 9 T cell receptor beta chains from the same sample are listed, as sequenced in a study of T cells in women clearing cervical HPV infection. Repertoires were generated with immunoSEQ multiplex PCR, while TCRdb's copy carries only in-frame clones and drops some. The table for this sample gives about 18,000 clones. The sample taken for sequencing was blood buffy coat. These receptors were taken from a woman aged 18 to 69 with a cervical HPV16 infection that either progressed to CIN3+ or cleared (not recorded which).

A note on this clone: The CDR3 end lies 3 residues beyond the end of the read and is filled in from the germline J gene. This chain links TRBV20-1 with TRBJ2-6, with TRBD1 matching 7 bases. The CDR3 runs 19 residues. Germline trimming cut 1 base from V and 0 bases from J; bases unmatched to any gene: 12. Germline V lookup: CDR1 DFQATT, CDR2 SNEGSKA (reference sequence). Incomplete CDR3 DNA: TGCAGTGCTAGAGGTTACATTCCGGGACAGAGCTCTGGGGCCAACGTC. It translates to CSARGYIPGQSSGANV. The entire CDR3 protein reads CSARGYIPGQSSGANVLTF.

CDR3: CASHRALETQYF. Partial CDR3 DNA: TGTGCCAGCCACAGGGCATTAGAGACC. The chain links TRBV2 to TRBJ2-5; the D gene is possibly TRBD1 (6 bases). The CDR3 end lies 3 residues beyond the end of the read and is filled in from the germline J gene. This CDR3 spans 12 amino acids. Trimming removed 8 bases at V and 4 bases at J, with 11 bases between. The germline gives CDR1 SNHLY, CDR2 FYNNEI. The full variable domain, completed using reference TRBV2 and TRBJ2-5, is EPEVTQTPSHQVTQMGQEVILRCVPISNHLYFYWYRQILGQKVEFLVSFYNNEISEKSEIFDDQFSVERPDGSNFTLKIRSTKLEDSAMYFCASHRALETQYFGPGTRLLVL.

Regarding this clone: The CDR3 goes on 3 residues after the read ends, and that part is filled in from the germline J gene. The chain employs TRBV18 and TRBJ2-2; TRBD1 agrees at 10 bases. The CDR3 spans 15 residues. The ends lost 5 bases at V and 5 bases at J; junction bases unmatched: 5. In germline, CDR1 is KGHSH, CDR2 LQKENI. CDR3 DNA (partial): TGTGCCAGCTCATACGACAGGGGGCGAACCGGGGAG. It specifies CASSYDRGRTGE. Given in full, the CDR3 is CASSYDRGRTGELFF. The variable domain in full, with the rest retrieved from reference TRBV18 and TRBJ2-2, is NAGVMQNPRHLVRRRGQEARLRCSPMKGHSHVYWYRQLPEEGLKFMVYLQKENIIDESGMPKERFSAEFPKEGPSILRIQQVVRGDSAAYFCASSYDRGRTGELFFGEGSRLTVL.

Worth noting for this clone: The read is 3 residues too short to cover the CDR3 end, so that end is filled in from the germline J gene. V gene TRBV12-3 or TRBV12-4 combines with J gene TRBJ2-2, with D maybe TRBD2 (5 bases). This CDR3 comprises 14 residues. Trimming took off 4 bases at V and 4 bases at J, with 10 bases between the two ends. The CDR3 sequence: CASSSLAATGELFF. Incomplete CDR3 DNA: TGTGCCAGCAGTTCCCTAGCAGCCACCGGGGAG.

Worth noting for this clone: From the germline J gene comes the end of the CDR3, since the read stops 3 residues before it. This chain connects TRBV20-1 to TRBJ1-2; 8 bases are shared with TRBD1. Germline lookup yields CDR1 DFQATT and CDR2 SNEGSKA (reference sequence). The CDR3 totals 13 residues. Losses at the gene ends were 4 bases for V and 4 bases for J; bases not matched to a gene: 5. The CDR3 region is CSAMPTGGYGYTF. Partial CDR3 DNA: TGCAGTGCTATGCCAACAGGGGGCTATGGC.

Note on this clone: Read data end 3 residues before the CDR3 end; the end is taken from the germline J gene. This chain uses TRBV6-2 or TRBV6-3 with TRBJ1-2; D is ambiguous. The CDR3 length is 12 residues. Germline V gene lookup returns CDR1 MNHEY and CDR2 SVGEGT. Here the CDR3 reads CASSSSSYDYTF. Incomplete CDR3 DNA: TGTGCCAGCAGTTCGAGCTCCTACGAC.

As for this clone: Read sequence stops 3 residues before the CDR3 end, and the germline J gene provides the missing end. The chain joins TRBV14 to TRBJ1-3; 8 bases are a match to TRBD1. From germline, CDR1 is SGHDN and CDR2 FVKESK. The ends lost 1 base at V and 2 bases at J; junction bases unmatched: 7. CDR3 size: 17 residues. Incomplete CDR3 DNA: TGTGCCAGCAGCCAAGTCTCTTTCAGGGGGCCTGGAAACACC. Encoded protein: CASSQVSFRGPGNT. The whole CDR3 region reads CASSQVSFRGPGNTIYF. Together with reference TRBV14 and TRBJ1-3, the CDR3 gives the full variable domain: EAGVTQFPSHSVIEKGQTVTLRCDPISGHDNLYWYRRVMGKEIKFLLHFVKESKQDESGMPNNRFLAERTGGTYSTLKVQPAELEDSGVYFCASSQVSFRGPGNTIYFGEGSWLTVV.

The CDR3 DNA, read in part, is TGTGCCAGCAGCTTTGGACTAGGGACCTACAATGAG. Its protein product is CASSFGLGTYNE. The whole CDR3 region reads CASSFGLGTYNEQFF. This chain uses TRBV7-2 with TRBJ2-1; 7 bases match TRBD2. The CDR3 extends 3 residues past the end of the read, so its final part is completed from the germline J gene. V lost 3 bases and J lost 2; bases outside the gene matches: 4. The CDR3 spans 15 residues. The germline gives CDR1 SGHTA, CDR2 FQGNSA.

In regard to this clone: Read coverage stops 3 residues before the CDR3 terminus; the germline J gene supplies the remainder. The rearrangement links TRBV7-2 to TRBJ2-7; TRBD1 aligns across 9 bases. The CDR3 has 15 residues. CDR1 SGHTA and CDR2 FQGNSA come from the germline V gene. V dropped 5 bases and J dropped 6; count of bases not matched to a gene: 11. CDR3 amino acids: CASSVQGQGISEQYF. CDR3 bases read: TGTGCCAGCAGCGTACAAGGACAGGGGATAAGCGAG.